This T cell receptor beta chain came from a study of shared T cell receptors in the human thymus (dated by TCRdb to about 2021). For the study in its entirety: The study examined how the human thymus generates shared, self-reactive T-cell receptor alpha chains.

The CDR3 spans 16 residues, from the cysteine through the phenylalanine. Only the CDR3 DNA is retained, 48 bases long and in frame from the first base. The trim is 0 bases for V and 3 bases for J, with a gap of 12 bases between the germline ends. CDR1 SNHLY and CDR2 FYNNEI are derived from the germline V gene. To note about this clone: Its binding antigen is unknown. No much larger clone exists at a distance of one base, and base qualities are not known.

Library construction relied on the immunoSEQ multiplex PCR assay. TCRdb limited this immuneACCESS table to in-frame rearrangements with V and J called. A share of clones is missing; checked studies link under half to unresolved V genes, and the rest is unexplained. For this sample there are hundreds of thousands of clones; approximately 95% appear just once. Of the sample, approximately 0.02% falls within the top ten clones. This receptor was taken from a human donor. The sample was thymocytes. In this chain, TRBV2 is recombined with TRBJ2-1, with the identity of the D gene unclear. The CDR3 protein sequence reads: CASSEANTALYNEQFF. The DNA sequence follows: TGTGCCAGCAGTGAAGCCAACACCGCTCTCTACAATGAGCAGTTCTTC. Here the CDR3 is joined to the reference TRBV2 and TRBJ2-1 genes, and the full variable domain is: EPEVTQTPSHQVTQMGQEVILRCVPISNHLYFYWYRQILGQKVEFLVSFYNNEISEKSEIFDDQFSVERPDGSNFTLKIRSTKLEDSAMYFCASSEANTALYNEQFFGPGTRLTVL.